This is a list of T cell receptor beta chains from one sample in a study of T cell repertoires in cytomegalovirus infection. For these receptors, no antigen is known. MiXCR was run by TCRdb on the reads, yielding one entry per CDR3 protein. The repertoire holds about 480,000 distinct CDR3 sequences, with around a third as singletons. The specimen comprised cultured PBMCs, sampled from culture after CMV antigen stimulation. The source of these receptors is a human donor in good health (CMV status not recorded). Some clones in this sample may be carry-over from other donors' samples. Both conserved end residues are part of each CDR3. D genes are given only for firm matches. Size is omitted from some rows. Given values are once, few, many or a class for expanded clones.

abundance | j_gene | d_gene | v_gene | CDR3aa | CDR3nt
- | TRBJ2-1 | - | TRBV24-1 | CATSETSSNEQFF | TGTGCCACCAGTGAAACTAGCTCCAATGAGCAGTTCTTC
- | TRBJ1-1 | - | TRBV7-9 | CASRSPSGDTEAFF | TGTGCCAGCAGATCTCCTTCTGGCGACACTGAAGCTTTCTTT
few | TRBJ1-3 | TRBD1 | TRBV6-8 | CASSGTGSGNTIYF | TGTGCCAGCAGTGGGACAGGCTCCGGAAACACCATATATTTT
- | TRBJ2-3 | TRBD1 | TRBV5-1 | CASLMQGARTDTQYF | TGCGCCAGCCTTATGCAGGGGGCACGCACAGATACGCAGTATTTT
- | TRBJ2-1 | TRBD1 | TRBV5-1 | CASSLQGVMYNEQFF | TGCGCCAGCAGCTTGCAGGGGGTGATGTACAATGAGCAGTTCTTC
few | TRBJ2-1 | - | TRBV19 | CASSITGASYNEQFF | TGTGCCAGTAGTATTACGGGAGCTTCCTACAATGAGCAGTTCTTC
- | TRBJ2-7 | - | TRBV6-2/TRBV6-3 | CAAATAPGEQYF | TGTGCCGCCGCTACAGCTCCTGGGGAGCAGTACTTC
once | TRBJ2-1 | TRBD2 | TRBV4-1 | CASSQDRAGRGYEQFF | TGCGCCAGCAGCCAAGATCGAGCGGGGCGGGGCTATGAGCAGTTCTTC
- | TRBJ1-2 | - | TRBV19 | CASSIGGGNYGYTF | TGTGCCAGTAGTATAGGTGGGGGCAACTATGGCTACACCTTC
few | TRBJ2-7 | TRBD2 | TRBV5-1 | CASSLLAGVTYEQYF | TGCGCCAGCAGCTTGCTAGCGGGAGTGACCTACGAGCAGTACTTC
- | TRBJ1-2 | - | TRBV15 | CATSRDFEGRGGYTF | TGTGCCACCAGCAGAGATTTCGAGGGGCGTGGTGGCTACACCTTC
many | TRBJ1-2 | - | TRBV7-9 | CASSPGVGAYGYTF | TGTGCCAGCAGCCCGGGGGTCGGGGCCTATGGCTACACCTTC
- | TRBJ1-1 | - | TRBV19 | CASSIGGLSTEAFF | TGTGCCAGTAGTATTGGGGGGCTGAGCACTGAAGCTTTCTTT
once | TRBJ2-7 | TRBD1 | TRBV20-1 | CSAQGQGIYEQYF | TGCAGTGCCCAGGGACAGGGGATCTACGAGCAGTACTTC
- | TRBJ1-1 | - | TRBV6-5 | CASSQSSGLAFF | TGTGCCAGCAGCCAAAGTTCTGGGCTGGCTTTCTTT
- | TRBJ1-5 | - | TRBV4-3 | CASSQDIHQPQHF | TGCGCCAGCAGCCAAGATATTCATCAGCCCCAGCATTTT
few | TRBJ2-2 | - | TRBV11-2 | CASSLLVDTGELFF | TGTGCCAGCAGCTTATTAGTGGACACCGGGGAGCTGTTTTTT
once | TRBJ2-5 | TRBD2 | TRBV11-2 | CASTLGPSGRRETQYF | TGTGCCAGCACCCTCGGACCTAGCGGAAGACGAGAGACCCAGTACTTC
- | TRBJ2-3 | - | TRBV28 | CASSLQEDSSTDTQYF | TGTGCCAGCAGTCTTCAGGAGGACAGTTCAACAGATACGCAGTATTTT
- | TRBJ2-2 | - | TRBV27 | CASSSSGYLGGELFF | -
- | TRBJ2-2 | TRBD2 | TRBV6-5 | CASSYSGLNTGELFF | TGTGCCAGCAGTTACTCGGGACTAAACACCGGGGAGCTGTTTTTT
- | TRBJ2-7 | - | TRBV14 | CASSRQGTTEQYF | TGTGCCAGCAGCCGGCAGGGCACTACGGAGCAGTACTTC
- | TRBJ1-2 | - | TRBV30 | CAWSSDPKRYGYTF | TGTGCCTGGAGTTCGGACCCGAAAAGATATGGCTACACCTTC
- | TRBJ1-3 | - | TRBV18 | CASSPRMDSSGNTIYF | TGTGCCAGCTCACCACGAATGGATAGTTCTGGAAACACCATATATTTT
- | TRBJ2-1 | TRBD2 | TRBV7-6 | CASSSGLAGGHYEQFF | TGTGCCAGCAGCTCCGGACTAGCGGGAGGGCATTATGAGCAGTTCTTC
few | TRBJ2-5 | TRBD2 | TRBV7-2 | CASSLVSGRLETQYF | TGTGCCAGCAGCTTAGTCAGCGGGAGGTTAGAGACCCAGTACTTC
- | TRBJ1-6 | - | TRBV6-6 | CASSRIMGSYNSPLHF | TGTGCCAGCAGCCGCATTATGGGTTCCTATAATTCACCCCTCCACTTT
- | TRBJ2-5 | - | TRBV27 | CASSFGQGTQYF | TGTGCCAGCAGTTTTGGGCAAGGGACCCAGTACTTC
- | TRBJ1-1 | TRBD1 | TRBV6-2/TRBV6-3 | CASSYSTGVGAFF | TGTGCCAGCAGTTACTCAACAGGGGTCGGAGCTTTCTTT
- | TRBJ1-5 | - | TRBV12-3/TRBV12-4 | CASSWDRNQPQHF | TGTGCCAGCAGTTGGGATCGCAATCAGCCCCAGCATTTT
- | TRBJ1-1 | - | TRBV3-1 | CASSQDMGTNTEAFF | TGTGCCAGCAGCCAAGATATGGGAACGAACACTGAAGCTTTCTTT
- | TRBJ1-6 | TRBD1 | TRBV7-2 | CASSFKGGVGNSPLHF | TGTGCCAGCAGCTTCAAAGGGGGCGTGGGTAATTCACCCCTCCACTTT
- | TRBJ1-1 | TRBD1 | TRBV20-1 | CSARDQETGYTEAFF | TGCAGTGCTAGAGATCAGGAGACAGGGTACACTGAAGCTTTCTTT
few | TRBJ2-1 | - | TRBV27 | CASRTRSEQFF | TGTGCCAGCAGAACTAGGAGTGAGCAGTTCTTC
- | TRBJ2-7 | - | TRBV5-4 | CASSVEISEQYF | TGTGCCAGCAGCGTAGAGATCTCCGAGCAGTACTTC
few | TRBJ2-1 | - | TRBV6-2/TRBV6-3 | CASSPTGRGYNEQFF | TGTGCCAGCAGCCCCACTGGCCGCGGTTACAATGAGCAGTTCTTC
many | TRBJ2-2 | - | TRBV7-8 | CASTYGGQYTGELFF | TGTGCCAGCACCTACGGAGGACAGTACACCGGGGAGCTGTTTTTT
- | TRBJ2-5 | - | TRBV7-9 | CASSPDIQETQYF | TGTGCCAGCAGCCCGGACATCCAAGAGACCCAGTACTTC
many | TRBJ1-1 | TRBD1 | TRBV7-2 | CASSSRDRGRVGTEAFF | TGTGCCAGCAGCTCCCGGGACAGGGGGCGGGTCGGCACTGAAGCTTTCTTT
many | TRBJ2-5 | - | TRBV7-2 | CASSHPGTRETQYF | TGTGCCAGCAGCCATCCCGGGACCAGGGAGACCCAGTACTTC
- | TRBJ2-1 | - | TRBV6-1 | CASSDARQPQLGLEQFF | TGTGCCAGCAGCGACGCTCGCCAACCTCAACTAGGCCTTGAGCAGTTCTTC
few | TRBJ1-5 | - | TRBV12-3/TRBV12-4 | CASSLTENQPQHF | TGTGCCAGCAGCCTGACGGAAAATCAGCCCCAGCATTTT
few | TRBJ2-7 | TRBD1 | TRBV7-2 | CASSFGTALYEQYF | TGTGCCAGCAGCTTCGGGACAGCCTTATACGAGCAGTACTTC
many | TRBJ2-2 | - | TRBV19 | CASSMNRAHTGELFF | TGTGCCAGTAGTATGAACAGGGCCCACACCGGGGAGCTGTTTTTT
- | TRBJ2-3 | TRBD2 | TRBV7-2 | CASSLTGGPADTQYF | TGTGCCAGCAGCTTAACGGGAGGGCCAGCAGATACGCAGTATTTT
few | TRBJ2-2 | - | TRBV7-2 | CASSPDTNTGELFF | TGTGCCAGCAGCCCGGACACGAACACCGGGGAGCTGTTTTTT
once | TRBJ1-2 | - | TRBV6-5 | CANSLDLNYGYTF | TGTGCCAACAGTCTGGACTTAAACTATGGCTACACCTTC
- | TRBJ2-1 | TRBD2 | TRBV19 | CASKPQLAGFSYNEQFF | TGTGCCAGTAAACCTCAACTAGCGGGATTCTCCTACAATGAGCAGTTCTTC
- | TRBJ2-1 | - | TRBV5-6 | CASTSRWFSILSNEQFF | TGTGCCAGCACCTCCCGGTGGTTTTCTATCCTCAGCAATGAGCAGTTCTTC
- | TRBJ2-3 | - | TRBV5-3 | CARTPGDTQYF | TGTGCCAGAACCCCTGGCGATACGCAGTATTTT
many | TRBJ2-3 | - | TRBV4-2 | CASSQVWGSSTDTQYF | TGTGCCAGCAGCCAAGTCTGGGGCAGTAGCACAGATACGCAGTATTTT
- | TRBJ2-7 | TRBD2 | TRBV7-6 | CASSSPGTSGPYEQYF | TGTGCCAGCAGCTCCCCCGGGACTAGCGGACCTTACGAGCAGTACTTC
many | TRBJ2-7 | - | TRBV4-1 | CASSQGLRGYEQYF | TGCGCCAGCAGCCAAGGCCTCAGGGGCTACGAGCAGTACTTC